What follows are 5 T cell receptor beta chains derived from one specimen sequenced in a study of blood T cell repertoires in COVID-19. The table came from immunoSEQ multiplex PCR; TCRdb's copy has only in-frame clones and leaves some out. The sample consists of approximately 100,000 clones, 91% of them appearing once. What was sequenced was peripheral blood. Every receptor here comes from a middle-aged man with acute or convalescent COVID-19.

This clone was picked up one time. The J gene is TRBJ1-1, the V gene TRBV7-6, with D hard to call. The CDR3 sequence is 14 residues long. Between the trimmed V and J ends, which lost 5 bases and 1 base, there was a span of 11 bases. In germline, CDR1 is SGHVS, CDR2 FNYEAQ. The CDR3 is CASSPLPGNTEAFF. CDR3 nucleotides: TGTGCCAGCAGCCCCCTTCCAGGGAACACTGAAGCTTTCTTT.

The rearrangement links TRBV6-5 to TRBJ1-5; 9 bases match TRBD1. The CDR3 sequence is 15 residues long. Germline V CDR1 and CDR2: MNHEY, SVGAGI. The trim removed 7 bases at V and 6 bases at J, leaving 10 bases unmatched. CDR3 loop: CASIITGGAFQPQHF. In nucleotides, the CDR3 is TGTGCCAGCATTATCACAGGGGGCGCTTTTCAGCCCCAGCATTTT.

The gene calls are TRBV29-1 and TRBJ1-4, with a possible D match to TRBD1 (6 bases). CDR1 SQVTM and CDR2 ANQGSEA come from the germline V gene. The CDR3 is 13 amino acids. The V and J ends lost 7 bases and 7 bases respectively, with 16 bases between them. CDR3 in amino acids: CSGKTGLGEKLFF. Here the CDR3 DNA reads TGCAGCGGGAAGACAGGTTTGGGTGAAAAACTGTTTTTT.

CDR3 DNA sequence: TGTGCCAGCAGCCCCCCAGCGGGGCGCTCCGGGGAGCTGTTTTTT. Translation gives CASSPPAGRSGELFF. The genes are TRBV11-2 and TRBJ2-2, with 7 bases identical to TRBD2. CDR3 length: 15 residues. Losses at the gene ends were 5 bases for V and 6 bases for J; bases not matched to a gene: 9. From germline, CDR1 is SGHAT and CDR2 FQNNGV.

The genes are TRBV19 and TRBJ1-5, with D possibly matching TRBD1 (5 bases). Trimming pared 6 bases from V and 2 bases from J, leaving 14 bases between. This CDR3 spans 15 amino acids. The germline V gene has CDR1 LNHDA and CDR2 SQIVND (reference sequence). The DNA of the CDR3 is TGTGCCAGTAGGTGGGGGAGGACGGGCAATCAGCCCCAGCATTTT. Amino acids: CASRWGRTGNQPQHF.